A single count supports the clone carrying this T cell receptor (beta chain). Participants were placed into cohorts based on the clinical history they reported. As originally analysed: Amplification from reference gene primers served as the basis for estimated nucleated cell counts. Method: immunoSEQ multiplex PCR; TCRdb's copy keeps in-frame clones and lacks some. That table supplies the V and J calls and clone size; D and trimming were determined from the DNA. The profile covers 200,000 to 250,000 clones, with roughly nine tenths appearing a single time and roughly 2.8% taken by the ten largest. Between the trimmed V and J ends, which lost 3 bases and 5 bases, there was a span of 22 bases. Germline CDR1 is LGHNA and CDR2 is YSLEER. The CDR3 has 17 residues. The data belong to a study of blood T cell repertoires in COVID-19. About the study: Spain, Italy and the United States supplied samples that represented acute and convalescent COVID-19. From T cells, B-cell-depleted T cells, or PBMCs came the material, which was cDNA or gDNA.

The specimen was PBMCs or T cells enriched from blood (not recorded which). This chain connects TRBV4-3 to TRBJ1-2; a possible D gene is TRBD1 (6 bases). This receptor was identified in a woman aged 25 to 45 who had recovered from COVID-19. The CDR3 nucleotides are TGCGCCAGCAGCCAGGACGGGACACCACGGGGAGTGTATGGCTACACCTTC. It specifies CASSQDGTPRGVYGYTF.